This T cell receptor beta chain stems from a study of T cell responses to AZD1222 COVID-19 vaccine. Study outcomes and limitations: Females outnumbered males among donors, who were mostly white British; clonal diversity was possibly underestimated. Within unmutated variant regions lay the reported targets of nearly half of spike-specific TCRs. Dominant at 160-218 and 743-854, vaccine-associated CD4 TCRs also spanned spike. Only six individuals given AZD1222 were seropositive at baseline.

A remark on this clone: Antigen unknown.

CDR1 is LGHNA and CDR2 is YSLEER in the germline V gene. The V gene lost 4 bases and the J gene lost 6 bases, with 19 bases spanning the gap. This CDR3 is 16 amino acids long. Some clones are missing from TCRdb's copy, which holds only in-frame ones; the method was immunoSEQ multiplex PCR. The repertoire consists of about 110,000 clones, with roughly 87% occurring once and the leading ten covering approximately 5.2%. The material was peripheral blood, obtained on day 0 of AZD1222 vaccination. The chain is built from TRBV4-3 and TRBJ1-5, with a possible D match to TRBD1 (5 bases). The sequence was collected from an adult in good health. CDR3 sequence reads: CASSLFRDGRTQPQHF. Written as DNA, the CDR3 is TGCGCCAGCAGCCTTTTCCGGGACGGAAGGACTCAGCCCCAGCATTTT.